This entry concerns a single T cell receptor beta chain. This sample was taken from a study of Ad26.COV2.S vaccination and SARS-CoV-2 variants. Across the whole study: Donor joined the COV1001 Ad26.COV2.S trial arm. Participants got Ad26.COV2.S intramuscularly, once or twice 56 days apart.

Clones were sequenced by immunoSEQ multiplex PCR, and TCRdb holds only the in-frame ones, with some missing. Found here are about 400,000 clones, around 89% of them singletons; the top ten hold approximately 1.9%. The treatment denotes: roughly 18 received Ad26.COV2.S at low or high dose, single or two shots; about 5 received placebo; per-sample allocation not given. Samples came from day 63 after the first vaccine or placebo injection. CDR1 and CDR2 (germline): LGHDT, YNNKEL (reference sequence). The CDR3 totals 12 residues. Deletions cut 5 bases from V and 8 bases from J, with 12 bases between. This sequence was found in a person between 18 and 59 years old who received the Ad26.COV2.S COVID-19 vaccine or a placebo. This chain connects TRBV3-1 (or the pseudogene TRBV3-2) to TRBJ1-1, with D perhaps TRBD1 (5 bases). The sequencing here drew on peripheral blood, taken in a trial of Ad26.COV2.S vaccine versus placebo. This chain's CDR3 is CASSYGGGEAFF. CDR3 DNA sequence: TGTGCCAGCAGCTACGGCGGGGGGGAAGCTTTCTTT.